This T cell receptor (beta chain) was identified during a study of T cell changes during pregnancy in multiple sclerosis. Some clones are missing from TCRdb's copy, which holds only in-frame ones; the method was immunoSEQ multiplex PCR. The sample records roughly 88,000 clones, roughly nine tenths being singletons. V gave up 5 bases and J gave up 9 bases; unmatched junction bases: 0. The CDR3 covers 12 residues. Germline-derived CDR1 and CDR2 are SGHRS and YFSETQ. This chain connects TRBV5-1 to TRBJ2-1, with 12 bases aligning to TRBD2. The source of this sequence is a female donor with multiple sclerosis, enrolled in a pregnancy study. Source: peripheral blood, taken in the first trimester of pregnancy. CDR3 region: CASRTSGSEQFF. CDR3 coding DNA: TGCGCCAGCAGGACTAGCGGGAGTGAGCAGTTCTTC.